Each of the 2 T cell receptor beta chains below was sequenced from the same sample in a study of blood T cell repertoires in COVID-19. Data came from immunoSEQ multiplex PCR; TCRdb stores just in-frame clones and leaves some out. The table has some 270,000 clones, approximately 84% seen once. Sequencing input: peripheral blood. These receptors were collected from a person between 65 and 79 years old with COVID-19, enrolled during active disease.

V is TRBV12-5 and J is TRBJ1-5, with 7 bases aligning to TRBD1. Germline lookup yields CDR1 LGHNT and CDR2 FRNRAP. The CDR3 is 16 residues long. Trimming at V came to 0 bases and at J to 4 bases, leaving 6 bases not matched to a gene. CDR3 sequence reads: CASGLVRQGKNQPQHF. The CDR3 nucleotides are TGTGCTAGTGGTTTGGTAAGACAGGGCAAGAATCAGCCCCAGCATTTT.

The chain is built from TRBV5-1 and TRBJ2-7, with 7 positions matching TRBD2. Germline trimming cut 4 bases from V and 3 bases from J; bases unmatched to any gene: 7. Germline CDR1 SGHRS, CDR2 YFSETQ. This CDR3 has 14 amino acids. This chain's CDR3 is CASSPRGGNYEQYF. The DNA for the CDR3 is TGCGCCAGCAGCCCCCGGGGAGGGAACTACGAGCAGTACTTC.